Sequencing of this TCR beta chain was carried out in a study of blood T cell repertoires in COVID-19. At the level of the study: Samples came from the United States, Italy and Spain, spanning acute and convalescent COVID-19. In each case, the material was cDNA or gDNA derived from T cells, B-cell-depleted T cells, or PBMCs.

Authors' processing steps: Amplification of reference gene primers provided the estimated nucleated cell counts. Generated by immunoSEQ multiplex PCR, the TCRdb table keeps only in-frame clones and is missing some. V and J calls and clone size are as listed in that table; D and trimming were resolved from the DNA. The sample has about 260,000 clones; over 75% are singletons. The V end lost 3 bases, the J end lost 4 bases, and 13 bases lay between the germline ends. Germline assignment: CDR1 SGHNT and CDR2 YYREEE (reference sequence). This CDR3 comprises 14 residues. The V call is TRBV5-4, the J call TRBJ1-1, with TRBD1 as a possible D gene (5 bases). This sequence originates from a human donor in a cohort sampled during active COVID-19. Material: peripheral blood. The CDR3 DNA is TGTGCCAGCAGCTCGAAAGCGGGGGGCACTGAAGCTTTCTTT. Its protein is CASSSKAGGTEAFF.